These T cell receptor beta chains were read from a single sample in a study of Graves' ophthalmopathy and Graves' hyperthyroidism. TCRdb fed the multiplex PCR reads into MiXCR, producing one record per CDR3 protein. The table shows about 1.2 million distinct CDR3 sequences, with 35% to 45% occurring only once. Sequenced material: peripheral blood or thyroid tissue (not recorded which). The receptors stem from an adult man with Graves' hyperthyroidism. Both conserved end residues are part of each CDR3. D genes are given only for firm matches. Some rows mark clone size as missing; the rest say once, few, many or name a class of expanded clone.

j_call v_call clone_size d_call cdr3_aa cdr3_nt
TRBJ2-7 TRBV7-8 . TRBD1 CASSHRQGAEQYF TGTGCCAGCAGCCATCGACAGGGGGCCGAGCAGTACTTC
TRBJ1-5 TRBV20-1 few . CSARAIGVDNQPQHF TGCAGTGCTAGAGCGATAGGGGTGGACAATCAGCCCCAGCATTTT
TRBJ2-2 TRBV20-1 . TRBD2 CSANSGGSGELFF TGCAGTGCTAACAGCGGGGGGTCCGGGGAGCTGTTTTTT
TRBJ1-4 TRBV15 many TRBD1 CATSRQGGQNEKLFF TGTGCCACCAGCAGACAGGGGGGACAGAATGAAAAACTGTTTTTT
TRBJ2-7 TRBV14 many . CASSHVHYEQYF TGTGCCAGCAGCCATGTCCACTACGAGCAGTACTTC
TRBJ2-5 TRBV19 many . CASSMNRDETQYF TGTGCCAGTAGTATGAACAGGGATGAGACCCAGTACTTC
TRBJ1-4 TRBV7-9 many . CASSLMQLRTNEKLFF TGTGCCAGCAGCTTAATGCAGCTAAGGACTAATGAAAAACTGTTTTTT
TRBJ2-5 TRBV29-1 many TRBD1 CSVDKQGGLETQYF TGCAGCGTTGATAAACAGGGGGGCTTGGAGACCCAGTACTTC
TRBJ2-7 TRBV20-1 many . CSARDWAYEQYF TGCAGTGCTAGAGATTGGGCCTACGAGCAGTACTTC
TRBJ1-2 TRBV6-6 . . CASSVPPQGAAGYTF TGTGCCAGCAGTGTCCCCCCGCAGGGAGCGGCTGGCTACACCTTC
TRBJ2-7 TRBV4-1 . . CASSPRVRSYEQYF TGCGCCAGCAGCCCTAGAGTAAGGTCCTACGAGCAGTACTTC
TRBJ1-1 TRBV30 . . CAWGRGAFF TGTGCCTGGGGCCGAGGAGCTTTCTTT
TRBJ1-5 TRBV10-3 many . CAITQGPGQPQHF TGTGCCATCACACAGGGACCAGGTCAGCCCCAGCATTTT
TRBJ2-7 TRBV7-2 few TRBD1 CASSTWDSSYEQYF TGTGCCAGCAGTACCTGGGACAGCTCCTACGAGCAGTACTTC
TRBJ1-5 TRBV6-6 many . CASSYDSFRNQPQHF TGTGCCAGCAGTTACGACAGTTTTCGCAATCAGCCCCAGCATTTT
TRBJ1-1 TRBV9 few . CASSPPGQLMNTEAFF TGTGCCAGCAGCCCTCCGGGACAACTCATGAACACTGAAGCTTTCTTT
TRBJ2-5 TRBV19 . TRBD1 CASTGTGVGLKETQYF TGTGCCAGTACCGGGACAGGGGTTGGTCTTAAAGAGACCCAGTACTTC
TRBJ1-2 TRBV10-3 . . CASSEGPGNYGYTF TGTGCCAGCAGTGAAGGGCCAGGCAACTATGGCTACACCTTC
TRBJ2-7 TRBV10-3 . . CAISESPGEQYF TGTGCCATCAGTGAGTCTCCGGGGGAGCAGTACTTC
TRBJ1-1 TRBV19 . . CASTRGPEAFF TGTGCCAGTACCCGGGGTCCTGAAGCTTTCTTT
TRBJ1-1 TRBV18 . . CASSPQADEAFF TGTGCCAGCTCACCACAAGCAGATGAAGCTTTCTTT
TRBJ1-6 TRBV10-2 . TRBD1 CASSLRQGAYSPLHF TGTGCCAGCAGCTTACGACAGGGCGCTTATTCACCCCTCCACTTT
TRBJ2-7 TRBV14 . TRBD2 CASSQNPAGAYEQYF TGTGCCAGCAGCCAGAACCCAGCGGGAGCCTACGAGCAGTACTTC
TRBJ2-7 TRBV19 few TRBD1 CASSISAGGYAEQYF TGTGCCAGTAGTATCTCGGCAGGGGGATACGCCGAGCAGTACTTC
TRBJ2-5 TRBV20-1 . . CSSNRQETQYF TGCAGTAGTAACCGCCAAGAGACCCAGTACTTC
TRBJ1-2 TRBV29-1 . . CSGVQEGYGYTF TGCAGCGGCGTACAAGAAGGCTATGGCTACACCTTC
TRBJ1-1 TRBV4-3 few . CASSQDRLQGGTEAFF TGCGCCAGCAGCCAAGATCGTCTACAGGGCGGCACTGAAGCTTTCTTT
TRBJ2-5 TRBV7-2 . TRBD2 CASSPRGVQTQYF TGTGCCAGCAGCCCGCGGGGGGTACAGACCCAGTACTTC
TRBJ1-3 TRBV29-1 . . CSVRSLSGNTIYF TGCAGCGTACGCAGTCTCTCTGGAAACACCATATATTTT
TRBJ1-5 TRBV15 many TRBD1 CATSRVQGFSNQPQHF TGTGCCACCAGCAGAGTACAGGGGTTTAGCAATCAGCCCCAGCATTTT
TRBJ1-4 TRBV6-2/TRBV6-3 . TRBD1 CASRRPGTATNEKLFF TGTGCCAGCAGACGCCCCGGGACAGCAACTAATGAAAAACTGTTTTTT
TRBJ1-5 TRBV2 . . CASSGRGGTSNQPQHF TGTGCCAGCAGTGGGCGGGGAGGGACAAGCAATCAGCCCCAGCATTTT
TRBJ1-3 TRBV19 . . CASSPRVGNTIYF TGTGCCAGTAGTCCGCGGGTTGGAAACACCATATATTTT
TRBJ1-2 TRBV20-1 many . CNPNRERDGYTF TGCAACCCTAACAGGGAAAGAGATGGCTACACCTTC
TRBJ2-7 TRBV2 . TRBD2 CASTLAGGPQSAYEQYF TGTGCCAGCACGCTAGCGGGAGGGCCTCAATCCGCCTACGAGCAGTACTTC
TRBJ2-7 TRBV12-3/TRBV12-4 many . CASSLGLIGEQYF TGTGCCAGCAGTTTAGGGTTAATTGGCGAGCAGTACTTC
TRBJ2-5 TRBV12-3/TRBV12-4 . TRBD2 CASSSRTSGNTGARAGNGETQYF TGTGCCAGCAGTTCCCGGACTAGCGGGAACACCGGGGCGAGAGCGGGTAACGGAGAGACCCAGTACTTC
TRBJ1-4 TRBV7-9 many . CASSLGGLDEKLFF TGTGCCAGCAGCTTGGGAGGGTTAGACGAAAAACTGTTTTTT
TRBJ1-1 TRBV7-2 . . CASSLQGLNTEASF TGTGCCAGCAGCTTACAGGGTTTGAACACTGAAGCTTCCTTT